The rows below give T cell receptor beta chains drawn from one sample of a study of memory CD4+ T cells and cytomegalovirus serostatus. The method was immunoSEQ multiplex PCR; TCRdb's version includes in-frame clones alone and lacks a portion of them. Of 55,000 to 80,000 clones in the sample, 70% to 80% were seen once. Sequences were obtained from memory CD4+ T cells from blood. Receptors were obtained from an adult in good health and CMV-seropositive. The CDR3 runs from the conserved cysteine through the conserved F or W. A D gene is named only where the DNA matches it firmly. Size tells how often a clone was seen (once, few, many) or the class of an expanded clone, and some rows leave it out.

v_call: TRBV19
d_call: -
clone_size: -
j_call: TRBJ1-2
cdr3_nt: TGTGCCAGTAGTCCCGATGGGCAGGCTTTCCTTAACTATGGCTACACCTTC
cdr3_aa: CASSPDGQAFLNYGYTF

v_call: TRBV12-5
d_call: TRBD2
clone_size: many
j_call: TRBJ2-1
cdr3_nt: TGTGCTAGTGGTTTGGTCGCCGGGAGGGCCCAGTTCTTC
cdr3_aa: CASGLVAGRAQFF

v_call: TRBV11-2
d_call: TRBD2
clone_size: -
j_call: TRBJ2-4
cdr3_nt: TGTGCCAGCAGCTTGAGTAGCGGGACCCCGGATCAGTACTTC
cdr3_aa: CASSLSSGTPDQYF

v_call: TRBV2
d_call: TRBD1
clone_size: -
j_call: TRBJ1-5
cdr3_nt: TGTGCCAGCAGTGAAGCGGGGGGGCGGGGACAGAGTTTCAATCAGCCCCAGCATTTT
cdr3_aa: CASSEAGGRGQSFNQPQHF

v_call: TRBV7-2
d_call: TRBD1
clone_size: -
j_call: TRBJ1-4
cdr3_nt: TGTGCCAGCAGCCCGGACAGGGAGGGTGAAAAACTGTTTTTT
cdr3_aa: CASSPDREGEKLFF

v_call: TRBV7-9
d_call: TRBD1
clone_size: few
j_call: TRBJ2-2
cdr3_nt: TGTGCCAGCAGCTCAACCGGGACAGCAACGAACACCGGGGAGCTGTTTTTT
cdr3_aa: CASSSTGTATNTGELFF

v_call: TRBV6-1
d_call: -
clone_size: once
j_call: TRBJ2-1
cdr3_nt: TGTGCCAGCGCGTTTGGAGTAGCTGAGAATGAGCAGTTCTTC
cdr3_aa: CASAFGVAENEQFF

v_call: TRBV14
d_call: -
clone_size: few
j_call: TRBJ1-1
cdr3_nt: TGTGCCAGCAGCCTCCCCAAGCGGGCGTCAGACACTGAAGCTTTCTTT
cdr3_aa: CASSLPKRASDTEAFF

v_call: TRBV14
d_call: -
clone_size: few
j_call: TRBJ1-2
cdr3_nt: TGTGCCAGCAGCCAAGATGGGGTTGGCTATGGCTACACCTTC
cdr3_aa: CASSQDGVGYGYTF

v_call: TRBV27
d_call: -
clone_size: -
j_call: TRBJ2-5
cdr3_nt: TGTGCCAGCAGTTCACAATGGGAGGAGACCCAGTACTTC
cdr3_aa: CASSSQWEETQYF

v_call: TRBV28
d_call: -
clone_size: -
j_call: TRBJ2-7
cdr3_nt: TGTGCCAGCAGTTTTATTAGCTCCTACGAGCAGTACTTC
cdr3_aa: CASSFISSYEQYF

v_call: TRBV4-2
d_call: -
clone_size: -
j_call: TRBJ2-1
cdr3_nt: TGTGCCAGCAGCCAAGTACGTGCCGCTGGACACAATGAGCAGTTCTTC
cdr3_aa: CASSQVRAAGHNEQFF

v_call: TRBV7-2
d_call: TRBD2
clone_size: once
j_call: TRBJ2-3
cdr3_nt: TGTGCCAGCAGCTTAGGAACTAGCGGGAGAAATACGCAGTATTTT
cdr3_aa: CASSLGTSGRNTQYF

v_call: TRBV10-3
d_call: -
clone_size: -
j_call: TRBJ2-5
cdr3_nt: TGTGCCATCAGTGAACCGGATCGGGAGACCCAGTACTTC
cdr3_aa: CAISEPDRETQYF

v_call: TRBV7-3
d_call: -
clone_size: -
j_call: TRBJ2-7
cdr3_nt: TGTGCCAGCAGCTTAAGGGGGGGGGACAGTACCTACGAGCAGTACTTC
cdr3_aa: CASSLRGGDSTYEQYF

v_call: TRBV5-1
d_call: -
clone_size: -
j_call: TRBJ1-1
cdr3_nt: TGCGCCAGCAGCTTCTTTGGAGGGAACACTGAAGCTTTCTTT
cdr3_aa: CASSFFGGNTEAFF

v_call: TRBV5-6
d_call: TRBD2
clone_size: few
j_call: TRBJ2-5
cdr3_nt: TGTGCCAGCAGCTTGGGCGGGAGAGAGGGAGAGACCCAGTACTTC
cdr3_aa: CASSLGGREGETQYF

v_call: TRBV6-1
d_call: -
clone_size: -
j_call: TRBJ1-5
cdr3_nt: TGTGCCAGCAGTGAAGCAGGGAGAGGCAATCAGCCCCAGCATTTT
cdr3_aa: CASSEAGRGNQPQHF

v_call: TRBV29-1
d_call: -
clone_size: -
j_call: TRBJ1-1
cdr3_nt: TGCAGCGTTGACAGCGGGGGTCAGGAAGCTTTCTTT
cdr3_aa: CSVDSGGQEAFF

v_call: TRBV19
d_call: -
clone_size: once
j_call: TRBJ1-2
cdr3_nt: TGTGCCAGTACAGGCGCCTATGGCTACACCTTC
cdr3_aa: CASTGAYGYTF

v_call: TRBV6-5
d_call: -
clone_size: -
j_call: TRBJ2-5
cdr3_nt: TGTGCCAGCAGTTTTCAGTGGGGCCAAGAGACCCAGTACTTC
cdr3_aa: CASSFQWGQETQYF

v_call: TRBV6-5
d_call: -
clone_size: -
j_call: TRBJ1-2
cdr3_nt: TGTGCCAGCAGACAGGCCGACTATGGCTACACCTTC
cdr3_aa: CASRQADYGYTF

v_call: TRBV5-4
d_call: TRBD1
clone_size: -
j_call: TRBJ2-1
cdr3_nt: TGTGCCAGCAGCCGACCGGACAGGGTGGTCGGCAATGAGCAGTTCTTC
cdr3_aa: CASSRPDRVVGNEQFF

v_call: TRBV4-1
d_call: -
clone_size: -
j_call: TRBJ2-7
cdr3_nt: TGCGCCAGCAGCCAAGATTATGCGGATGGGGAGTCCTACGAGCAGTACTTC
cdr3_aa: CASSQDYADGESYEQYF

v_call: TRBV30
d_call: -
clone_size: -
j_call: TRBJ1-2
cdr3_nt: TGTGCCTGGAGTGTGGGGGGCGGCGGAGGAGAGACCTTC
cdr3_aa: CAWSVGGGGGETF

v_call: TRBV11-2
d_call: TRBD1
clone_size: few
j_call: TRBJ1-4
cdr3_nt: TGTGCCAGCAGCAGGGGACAGGGGTTTGAAAAACTGTTTTTT
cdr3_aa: CASSRGQGFEKLFF

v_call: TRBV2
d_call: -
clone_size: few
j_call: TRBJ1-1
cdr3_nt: TGTGCCAGCAGTGAGGAGAGCACTGAAGCTTTCTTT
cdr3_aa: CASSEESTEAFF

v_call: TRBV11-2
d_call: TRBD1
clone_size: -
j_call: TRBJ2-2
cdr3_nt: TGTGCCAGCAGCTTATGGCTGGGGCAGGGGGCAGCCGGGGAGCTGTTTTTT
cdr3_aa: CASSLWLGQGAAGELFF

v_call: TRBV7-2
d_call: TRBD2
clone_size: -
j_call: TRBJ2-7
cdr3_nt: TGTGCCAGCAGCTTAGGGCTGGGCGGGAGCTACGAGCAGTACTTC
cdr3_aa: CASSLGLGGSYEQYF

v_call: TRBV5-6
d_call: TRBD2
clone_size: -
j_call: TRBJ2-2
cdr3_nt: TGTGCCAGCAGCCCTACTCTCAGCGGGGGGGAGAACACCGGGGAGCTGTTTTTT
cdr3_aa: CASSPTLSGGENTGELFF

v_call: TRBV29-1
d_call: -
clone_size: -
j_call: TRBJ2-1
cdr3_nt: TGCAGCGGTGCCGGGGATCAGGTCGATGAGCAGTTCTTC
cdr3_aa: CSGAGDQVDEQFF

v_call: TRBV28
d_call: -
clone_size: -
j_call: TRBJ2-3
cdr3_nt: TGTGCCAGCAGTCCAAGGTTCCGGACAGGGATTAGGCGGGAGAATACAGATACGCAGTATTTT
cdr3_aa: CASSPRFRTGIRRENTDTQYF

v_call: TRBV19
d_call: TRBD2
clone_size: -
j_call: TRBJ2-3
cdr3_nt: TGTGCCAGTAGTATGGCCCTCGGGACTAGCGGGCGCACAGATACGCAGTATTTT
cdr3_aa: CASSMALGTSGRTDTQYF

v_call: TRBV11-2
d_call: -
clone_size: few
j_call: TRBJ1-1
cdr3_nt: TGTGCCAGCACCCTGGAGGGTATAGGCACTGAAGCTTTCTTT
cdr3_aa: CASTLEGIGTEAFF

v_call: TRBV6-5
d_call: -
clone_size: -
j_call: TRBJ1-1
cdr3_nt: TGTGCCAGCAGATCTACGGAGAACACTGAAGCTTTCTTT
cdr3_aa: CASRSTENTEAFF

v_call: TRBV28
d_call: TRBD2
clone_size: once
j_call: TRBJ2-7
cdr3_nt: TGTGCCAGCTCTACAGGGGGCAAACTAGCGGGAGAACCGCAGTACTTC
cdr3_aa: CASSTGGKLAGEPQYF

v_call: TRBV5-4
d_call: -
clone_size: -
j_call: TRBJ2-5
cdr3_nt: TGTGCCAGCAGCTTAGACCCTGACCAAGAGACCCAGTACTTC
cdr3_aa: CASSLDPDQETQYF

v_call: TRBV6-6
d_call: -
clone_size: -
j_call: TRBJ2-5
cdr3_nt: TGTGCCAGCAGTCCTCTTGGAGGGACGCTCCAAGAGACCCAGTACTTC
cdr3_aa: CASSPLGGTLQETQYF

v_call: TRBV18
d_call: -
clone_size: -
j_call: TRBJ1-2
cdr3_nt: TGTGCCAGCTCCCCCAGACCCTCGGATGGCTACACCTTC
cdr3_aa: CASSPRPSDGYTF

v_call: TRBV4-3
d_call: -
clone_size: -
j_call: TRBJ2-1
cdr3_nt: TGCGCCAGCAGCCAAGATTTGCGACGAGTGGGGGACTCCTACAATGAGCAGTTCTTC
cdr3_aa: CASSQDLRRVGDSYNEQFF

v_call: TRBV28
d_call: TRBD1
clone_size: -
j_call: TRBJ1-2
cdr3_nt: TGTGCCAGCAGTTTTTGGACAGGGGGTTCCTATGGCTACACCTTC
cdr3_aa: CASSFWTGGSYGYTF

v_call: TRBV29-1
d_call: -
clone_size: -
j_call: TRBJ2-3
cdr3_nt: TGCAGCCTGGGGGCATCTCGGGCAGATACGCAGTATTTT
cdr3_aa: CSLGASRADTQYF

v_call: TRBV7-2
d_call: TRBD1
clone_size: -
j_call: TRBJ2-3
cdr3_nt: TGTGCCAGCAGAGCCACAGGGGCAGATACGCAGTATTTT
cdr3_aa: CASRATGADTQYF

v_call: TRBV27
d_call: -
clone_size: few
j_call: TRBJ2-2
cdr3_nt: TGTGCCAGCAGCCCCCGGGATGGGAAAACCGGGGAGCTGTTTTTT
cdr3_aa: CASSPRDGKTGELFF

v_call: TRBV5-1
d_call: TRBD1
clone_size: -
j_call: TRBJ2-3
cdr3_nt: TGCGCCAGCAGCTCCCCGACAGGGGGACTTAGCACAGATACGCAGTATTTT
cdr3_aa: CASSSPTGGLSTDTQYF

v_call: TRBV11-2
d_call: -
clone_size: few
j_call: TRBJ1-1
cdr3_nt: TGTGCCAGCAGCTTAGTGCGGGGCAGGAACACTGAAGCTTTCTTT
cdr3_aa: CASSLVRGRNTEAFF

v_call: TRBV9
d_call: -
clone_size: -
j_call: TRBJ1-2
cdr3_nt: TGTGCCAGCAGCGTTTCAGGGTCGGGCTATGGCTACACCTTC
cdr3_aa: CASSVSGSGYGYTF

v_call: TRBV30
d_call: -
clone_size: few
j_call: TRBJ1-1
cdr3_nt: TGTGCCTGGAGAGGCGGGAACACTGAAGCTTTCTTT
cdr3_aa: CAWRGGNTEAFF

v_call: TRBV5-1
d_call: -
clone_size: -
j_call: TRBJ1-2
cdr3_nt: TGCGCCAGCAGCCCCGGGGCAGACGGCTACACCTTC
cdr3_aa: CASSPGADGYTF

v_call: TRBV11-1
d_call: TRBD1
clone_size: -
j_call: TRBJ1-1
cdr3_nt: TGTGCCAGCAGCCGACAGGGAAACACTGAAGCTTTCTTT
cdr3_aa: CASSRQGNTEAFF

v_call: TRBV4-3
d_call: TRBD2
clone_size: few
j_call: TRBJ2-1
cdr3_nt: TGCGCCAGCAGCCGACTAGCGGGAGTTTCCTACAATGAGCAGTTCTTC
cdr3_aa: CASSRLAGVSYNEQFF

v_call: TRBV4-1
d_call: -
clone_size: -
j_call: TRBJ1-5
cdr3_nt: TGCGCCAGCAGCCAAGAGGCGGGGGCGAGACAGCCCCAGCATTTT
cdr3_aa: CASSQEAGARQPQHF

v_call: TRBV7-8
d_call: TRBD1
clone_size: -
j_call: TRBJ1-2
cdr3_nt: TGTGCCAGCAGCGTCGCCGGGACAGGGGATGGCTACACCTTC
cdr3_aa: CASSVAGTGDGYTF

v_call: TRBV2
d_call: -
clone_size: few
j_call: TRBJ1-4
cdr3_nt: TGTGCCAGCACCCCATCGAATGAAAAACTGTTTTTT
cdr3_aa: CASTPSNEKLFF

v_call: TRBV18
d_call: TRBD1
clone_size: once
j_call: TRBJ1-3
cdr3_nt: TGTGCCAGCTCACAATTACAGGGGGCCAGCTCTGGAAACACCATATATTTT
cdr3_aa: CASSQLQGASSGNTIYF

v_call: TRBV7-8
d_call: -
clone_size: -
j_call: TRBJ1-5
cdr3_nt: TGTGCCAGCAGTAGGGGGGCGGGGTTAGGCCAGCCCCAGCATTTT
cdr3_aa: CASSRGAGLGQPQHF

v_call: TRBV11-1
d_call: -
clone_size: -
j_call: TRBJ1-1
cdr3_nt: TGTGCCAGCAGCCCTAGAAAAGGACAGCAAAACACTGAAGCTTTCTTT
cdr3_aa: CASSPRKGQQNTEAFF